This T cell receptor (beta chain) was identified during a study of blood T cell repertoires in COVID-19. About the study: Samples representing acute and convalescent COVID-19 were sourced from the United States, Italy and Spain. Nucleic acid was either cDNA or gDNA, and it came from T cells, B-cell-depleted T cells, or PBMCs.

The CDR3 spans 15 residues. The germline V gene encodes CDR1 SGHNT and CDR2 YYREEE (reference sequence). Unmatched junction bases numbered 10, after V lost 0 bases and J lost 8 bases. How the authors handled the data: It was from reference gene primer amplification that nucleated cell counts were estimated. The data were produced by immunoSEQ multiplex PCR, yet TCRdb's version contains in-frame clones alone and is incomplete. V, J and clone size were drawn from that table, and D and trimming were deduced from the DNA. The data hold 200,000 to 250,000 clones, with 65% to 90% observed a single time. Sequenced sample: peripheral blood. The chain joins TRBV5-4 to TRBJ1-2, with 7 bases matching TRBD1. The sequence was obtained from a woman aged 50 to 65 with acute or convalescent COVID-19. Here the CDR3 reads CASSLVGQTPGGYTF. CDR3 nucleotide sequence: TGTGCCAGCAGCTTGGTGGGACAGACCCCTGGGGGCTACACCTTC.